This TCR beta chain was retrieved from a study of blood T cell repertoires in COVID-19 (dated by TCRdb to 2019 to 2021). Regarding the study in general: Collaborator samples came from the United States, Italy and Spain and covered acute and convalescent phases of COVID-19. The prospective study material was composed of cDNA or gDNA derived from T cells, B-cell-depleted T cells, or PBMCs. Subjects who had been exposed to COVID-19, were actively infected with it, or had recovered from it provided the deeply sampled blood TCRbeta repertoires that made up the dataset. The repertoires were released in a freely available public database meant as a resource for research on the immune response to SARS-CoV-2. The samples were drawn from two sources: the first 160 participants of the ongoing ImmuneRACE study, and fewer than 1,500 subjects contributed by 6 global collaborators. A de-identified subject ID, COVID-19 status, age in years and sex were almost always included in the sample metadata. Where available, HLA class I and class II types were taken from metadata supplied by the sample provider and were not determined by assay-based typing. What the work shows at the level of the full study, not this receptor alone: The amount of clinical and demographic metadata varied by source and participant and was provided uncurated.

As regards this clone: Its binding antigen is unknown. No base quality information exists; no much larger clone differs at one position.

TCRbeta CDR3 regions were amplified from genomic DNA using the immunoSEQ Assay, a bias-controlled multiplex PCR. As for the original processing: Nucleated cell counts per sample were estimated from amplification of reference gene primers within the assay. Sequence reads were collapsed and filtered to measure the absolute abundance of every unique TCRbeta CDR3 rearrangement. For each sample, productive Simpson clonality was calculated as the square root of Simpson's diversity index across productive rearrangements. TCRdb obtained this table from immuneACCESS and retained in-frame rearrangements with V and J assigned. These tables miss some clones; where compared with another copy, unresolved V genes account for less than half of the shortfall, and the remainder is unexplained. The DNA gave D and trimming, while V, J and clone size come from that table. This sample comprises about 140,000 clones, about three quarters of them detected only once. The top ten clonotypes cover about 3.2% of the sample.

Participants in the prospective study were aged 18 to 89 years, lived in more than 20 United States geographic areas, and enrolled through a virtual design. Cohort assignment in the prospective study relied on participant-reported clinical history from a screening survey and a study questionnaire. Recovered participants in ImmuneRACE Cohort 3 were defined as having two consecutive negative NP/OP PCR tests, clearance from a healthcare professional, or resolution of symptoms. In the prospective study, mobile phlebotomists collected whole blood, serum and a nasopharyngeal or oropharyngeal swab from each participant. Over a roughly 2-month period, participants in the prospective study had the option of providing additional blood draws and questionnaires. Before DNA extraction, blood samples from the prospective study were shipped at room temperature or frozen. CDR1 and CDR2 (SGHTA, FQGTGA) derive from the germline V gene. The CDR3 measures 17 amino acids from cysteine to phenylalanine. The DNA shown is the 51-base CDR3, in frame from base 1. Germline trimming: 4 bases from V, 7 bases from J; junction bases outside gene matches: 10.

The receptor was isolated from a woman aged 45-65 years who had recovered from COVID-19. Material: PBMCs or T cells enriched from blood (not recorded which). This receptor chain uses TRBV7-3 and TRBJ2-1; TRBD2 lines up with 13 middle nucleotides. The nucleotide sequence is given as TGTGCCAGCAGCTCTACTAGGACTAGCGGGAGAATTAATGAGCAGTTCTTC. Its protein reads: CASSSTRTSGRINEQFF.